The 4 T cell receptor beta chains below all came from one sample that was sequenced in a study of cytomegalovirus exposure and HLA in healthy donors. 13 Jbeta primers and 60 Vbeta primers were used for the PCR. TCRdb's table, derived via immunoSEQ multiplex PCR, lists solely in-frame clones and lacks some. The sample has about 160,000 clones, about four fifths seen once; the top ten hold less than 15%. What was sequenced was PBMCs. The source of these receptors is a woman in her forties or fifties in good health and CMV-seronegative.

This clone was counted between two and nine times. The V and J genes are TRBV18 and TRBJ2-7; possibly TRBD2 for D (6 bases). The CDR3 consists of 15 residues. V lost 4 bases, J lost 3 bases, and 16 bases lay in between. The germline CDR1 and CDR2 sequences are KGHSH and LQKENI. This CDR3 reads CASSLSGERIYEQYF. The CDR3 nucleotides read TGTGCCAGCTCACTTAGCGGAGAAAGGATCTACGAGCAGTACTTC.

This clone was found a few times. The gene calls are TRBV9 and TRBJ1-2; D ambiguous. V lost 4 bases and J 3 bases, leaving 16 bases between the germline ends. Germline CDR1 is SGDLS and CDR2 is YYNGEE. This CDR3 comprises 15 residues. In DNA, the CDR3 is TGTGCCAGCAGCCCTCGGGTAGGGAGCCACTATGGCTACACCTTC. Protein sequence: CASSPRVGSHYGYTF.

The CDR3 loop reads CSVESARATEAFF. The CDR3, as DNA: TGCAGCGTTGAATCTGCCAGGGCTACTGAAGCTTTCTTT. V gene TRBV29-1 combines with J gene TRBJ1-1, with D perhaps matching TRBD1 (5 bases). CDR1 SQVTM and CDR2 ANQGSEA come from the germline V gene. The V gene lost 2 bases and the J gene lost 5 bases, with 12 bases spanning the gap. The CDR3 contains 13 residues.

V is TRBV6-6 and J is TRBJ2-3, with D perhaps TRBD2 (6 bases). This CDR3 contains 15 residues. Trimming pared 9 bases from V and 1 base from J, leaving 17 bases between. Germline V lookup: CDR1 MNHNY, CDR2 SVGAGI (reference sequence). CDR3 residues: CASFWASDRTDTQYF. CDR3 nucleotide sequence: TGTGCCAGTTTCTGGGCTAGCGACCGCACAGATACGCAGTATTTT.